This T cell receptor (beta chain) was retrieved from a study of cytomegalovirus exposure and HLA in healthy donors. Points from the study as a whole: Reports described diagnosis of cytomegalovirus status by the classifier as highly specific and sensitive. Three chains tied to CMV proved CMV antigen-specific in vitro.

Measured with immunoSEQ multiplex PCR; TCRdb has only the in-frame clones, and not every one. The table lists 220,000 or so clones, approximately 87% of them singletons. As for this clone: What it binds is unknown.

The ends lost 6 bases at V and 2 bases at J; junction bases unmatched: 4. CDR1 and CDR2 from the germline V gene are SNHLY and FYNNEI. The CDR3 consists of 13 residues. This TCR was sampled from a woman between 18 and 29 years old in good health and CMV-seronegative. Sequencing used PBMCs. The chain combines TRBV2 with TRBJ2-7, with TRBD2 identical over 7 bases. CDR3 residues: CASRLAPPYEQYF. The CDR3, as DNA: TGTGCCAGCAGACTAGCGCCCCCCTACGAGCAGTACTTC.